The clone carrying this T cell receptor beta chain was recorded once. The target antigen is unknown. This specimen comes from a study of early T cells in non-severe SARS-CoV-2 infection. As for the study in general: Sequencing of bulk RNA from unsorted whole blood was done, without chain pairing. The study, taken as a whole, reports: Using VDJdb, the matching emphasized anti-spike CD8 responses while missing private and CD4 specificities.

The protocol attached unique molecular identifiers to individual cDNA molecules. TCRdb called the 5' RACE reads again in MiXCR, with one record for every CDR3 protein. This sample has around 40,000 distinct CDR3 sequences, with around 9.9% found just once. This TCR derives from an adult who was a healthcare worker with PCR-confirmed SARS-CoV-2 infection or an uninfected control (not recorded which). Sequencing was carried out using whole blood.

CDR3 DNA: TGTGCCAGCAGCCCGGAGGGCAGAAACTATGGCTACACCTTC. Translated: CASSPEGRNYGYTF. The gene calls are TRBV5-5 and TRBJ1-2; unclear D gene. CDR1 and CDR2 from the germline V gene are SGHKS and YYEKEE (reference sequence). This CDR3 contains 14 residues. The V and J ends lost 4 bases and 2 bases respectively, with 12 bases between them.